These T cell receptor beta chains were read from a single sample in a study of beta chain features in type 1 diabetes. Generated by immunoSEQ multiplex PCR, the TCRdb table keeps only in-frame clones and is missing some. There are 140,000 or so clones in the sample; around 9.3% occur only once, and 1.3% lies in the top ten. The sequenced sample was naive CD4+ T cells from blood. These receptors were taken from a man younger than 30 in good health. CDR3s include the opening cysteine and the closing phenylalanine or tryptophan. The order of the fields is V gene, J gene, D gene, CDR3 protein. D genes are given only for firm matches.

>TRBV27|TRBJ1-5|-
CASRAPGETQPQHF
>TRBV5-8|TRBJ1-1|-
CASSLGEKVEAFF
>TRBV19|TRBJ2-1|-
CASSIRQDSYNEQFF
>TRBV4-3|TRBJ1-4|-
CASSHLQGGEKLFF
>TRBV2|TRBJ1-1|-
CASNHRDTMNTEAFF
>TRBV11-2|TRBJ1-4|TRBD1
CASSPGQGDEKLFF
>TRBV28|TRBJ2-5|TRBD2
CASSLSLAGGRETQYF
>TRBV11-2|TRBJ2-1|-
CASSLRLFSDNEQFF
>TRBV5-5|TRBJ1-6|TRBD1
CASSTGQGENSPLHF
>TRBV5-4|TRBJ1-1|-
CASSLDSTEAFF
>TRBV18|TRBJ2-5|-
CASSPPAGWQTQYF
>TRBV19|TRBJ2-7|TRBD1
CASSMRTGDYEQYF
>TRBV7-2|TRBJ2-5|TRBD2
CASSAPGLAGGGETQYF
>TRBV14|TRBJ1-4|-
CASSQRVRGTNEKLFF
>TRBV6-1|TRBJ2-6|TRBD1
CASQGASSGANVLTF
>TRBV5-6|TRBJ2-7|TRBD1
CASRRTGERYEQYF
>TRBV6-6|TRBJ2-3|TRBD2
CASSYFAGELPQYF
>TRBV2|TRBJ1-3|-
CASSAGRGNTIYF
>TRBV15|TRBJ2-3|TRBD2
CATSREGLAVQDTQYF
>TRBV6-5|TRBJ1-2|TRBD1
CASRGTTGNYGYTF
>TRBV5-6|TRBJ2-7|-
CASSLYGRGESYEQYF
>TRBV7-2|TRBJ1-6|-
CASSLLGRDSPLHF
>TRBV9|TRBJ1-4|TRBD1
CASSAGTGSEKLFF
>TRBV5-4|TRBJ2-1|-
CASSLVGLPGNEQFF
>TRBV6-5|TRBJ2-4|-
CASRDSIAKNIQYF
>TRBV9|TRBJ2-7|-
CASSPYHGRGYEQYF
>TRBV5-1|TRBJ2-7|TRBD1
CASSLVQGEFYEQYF
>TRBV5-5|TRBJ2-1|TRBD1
CASSLGQGIYNEQFF